These 19 T cell receptor beta chains were all obtained from the same sample, sequenced in a study of T cells in Graves' hyperthyroidism and ophthalmopathy. Researchers took RNA transcripts and amplified the TCR beta CDR3 regions from them. First-round RT-PCR of the TCR CDR3 relied on the HTBI primer set. One entry per CDR3 protein results from TCRdb running MiXCR on the multiplex PCR reads. The repertoire holds hundreds of thousands of distinct CDR3 sequences, about 38% seen once, with 8.9% in the top ten. Sequencing was done on a sample of blood. These receptors came from a man aged 18 to 30 with Graves' hyperthyroidism.

This clonotype was picked up a small number of times. This chain joins TRBV14 and TRBJ2-7; possibly TRBD1 or TRBD2 for D (5 bases each). V was trimmed by 3 bases and J by 0 bases, leaving 9 bases between them. The CDR3 is 14 residues long. Looked up from germline, CDR1 is SGHDN and CDR2 is FVKESK. This CDR3 is CASSHGTASYEQYF. CDR3 coding DNA: TGTGCCAGCAGCCACGGGACGGCCTCCTACGAGCAGTACTTC.

In this sample, this clonotype turned up many times. The chain combines TRBV2 with TRBJ1-5; D perhaps matches TRBD1 (6 bases). V lost 4 bases and J 4 bases, leaving 11 bases between the germline ends. CDR3 size: 14 residues. Germline lookup yields CDR1 SNHLY and CDR2 FYNNEI. The CDR3 sequence: CASSGVGQNQPQHF. For the CDR3, the DNA is TGTGCCAGCAGTGGAGTCGGACAGAATCAGCCCCAGCATTTT. The variable domain in full, completed from reference TRBV2 and TRBJ1-5, reads EPEVTQTPSHQVTQMGQEVILRCVPISNHLYFYWYRQILGQKVEFLVSFYNNEISEKSEIFDDQFSVERPDGSNFTLKIRSTKLEDSAMYFCASSGVGQNQPQHFGDGTRLSIL.

This clonotype showed up many times. The chain links TRBV29-1 to TRBJ2-6; D call uncertain. The length of the CDR3 is 13 residues. V dropped 2 bases and J dropped 0 bases, with 2 bases sitting between them. The germline gives CDR1 SQVTM, CDR2 ANQGSEA. CDR3 region: CSVETSGANVLTF. The CDR3 bases are TGCAGCGTTGAAACCTCTGGGGCCAACGTCCTGACTTTC.

On this clonotype: It may be a read error: a sequence one base away is much more abundant. V usage is TRBV19 and J usage is TRBJ1-1; no reliable D call. The CDR3 runs 12 residues. Per the germline V gene, CDR1 is LNHDA and CDR2 is SQIVND (reference sequence). The CDR3 loop is CASSMRNTEASF. The CDR3 nucleotides read TGTGCCAGTAGTATGAGGAACACTGAAGCTTCCTTT.

This clonotype was seen many times. This chain links TRBV20-1 with TRBJ1-4; D gene ambiguous. This CDR3 contains 11 residues. Germline values: CDR1 DFQATT, CDR2 SNEGSKA (reference sequence). Trimming took off 6 bases at V and 8 bases at J, with 10 bases between the two ends. CDR3 in DNA: TGCAGTGCCCGACTTGAGGAAAAACTGTTTTTT. Its protein product is CSARLEEKLFF.

Many counts were recorded for this clonotype. This rearrangement joins TRBV19 to TRBJ1-1; the D is unclear. The CDR3 sequence is 13 residues long. V was pared by 7 bases and J by 1 base, with 10 bases between. Germline loops: CDR1 LNHDA, CDR2 SQIVND (reference sequence). The CDR3 spells CASKNDQNTEAFF. The CDR3 DNA sequence: TGTGCCAGTAAGAATGATCAGAACACTGAAGCTTTCTTT.

This clonotype was recorded many times. J is TRBJ2-7 and V is TRBV15; D is possibly TRBD2 (5 bases). V lost 1 base and J lost 0, with 10 bases in between. CDR1 is LNHNV, CDR2 YYDKDF, per germline (reference sequence). The CDR3 length is 15 residues. DNA of the CDR3: TGTGCCACCAGCAGAGGGGCTAGCCGCTCCTACGAGCAGTACTTC. As protein: CATSRGASRSYEQYF. The full variable domain, in which reference TRBV15 and TRBJ2-7 provide the parts outside the CDR3, is DAMVIQNPRYQVTQFGKPVTLSCSQTLNHNVMYWYQQKSSQAPKLLFHYYDKDFNNEADTPDNFQSRRPNTSFCFLDIRSPGLGDTAMYLCATSRGASRSYEQYFGPGTRLTVT.

The chain combines TRBV7-2 with TRBJ2-7; TRBD1 aligns across 7 bases. Germline V lookup: CDR1 SGHTA, CDR2 FQGNSA. The V and J ends lost 2 bases and 3 bases, in that order; junction bases with no gene match: 7. This CDR3 is built from 15 residues. This chain's CDR3 is CASSLSSTGDYEQYF. The CDR3 DNA reads TGTGCCAGCAGCTTATCTTCCACAGGGGACTACGAGCAGTACTTC.

Ten or more counts support this clonotype. J is TRBJ1-1 and V is TRBV20-1, with 7 bases aligning to TRBD1. After removal of 3 bases from V and 0 bases from J, the junction contained 4 bases not matched to a gene. Germline assignment: CDR1 DFQATT and CDR2 SNEGSKA (reference sequence). The CDR3 is 14 amino acids. The CDR3 DNA reads TGCAGTGCTAGGGGACAGCTAATGAACACTGAAGCTTTCTTT. Protein: CSARGQLMNTEAFF.

V is TRBV5-5 and J is TRBJ1-1; D is ambiguous. Trimming stripped 2 bases from V and 11 bases from J, with 19 bases between. The CDR3 has 14 amino acids. From germline, CDR1 is SGHKS and CDR2 YYEKEE (reference sequence). For the CDR3, the DNA is TGTGCCAGCAGCTTTATGCCTGGGAGTTTGGGTGCTTTCTTT. Encoded protein: CASSFMPGSLGAFF.

This clonotype was observed many times. The rearrangement joins TRBV11-2 to TRBJ1-1; no firm D call. This CDR3 has 12 residues. With 5 bases removed from V and 5 bases from J, the gap between germline ends came to 9 bases. Germline CDR1 reads SGHAT; CDR2 reads FQNNGV. For the CDR3, the DNA is TGTGCCAGCAGCCCCATGGTGACTGAAGCTTTCTTT. This encodes CASSPMVTEAFF.

With regard to this clonotype: With a much larger clone just one base away, this may be a read error. V is TRBV9 and J is TRBJ1-4; TRBD1 matches 9 bases. CDR1 is SGDLS and CDR2 is YYNGEE in the germline V gene. The CDR3 is 15 amino acids. The V segment lost 1 base and the J segment 6 bases; nucleotides outside the gene matches: 4. CDR3 in amino acids: CASSVTGGWDEKLFF. The CDR3 DNA is TGTGCCAGCAGCGTAACAGGGGGCTGGGATGAAAAACTGTTTTTT.

As for this clonotype: The junction departs from germline at one end; a sequencing error may be responsible. This chain links TRBV10-3 with TRBJ1-2, with 10 bases aligning to TRBD1. The CDR3 loop spans 16 amino acids. The germline gives CDR1 ENHRY, CDR2 SYGVKD. The chain's CDR3 is CATSPHPGQGSYGYTF. CDR3 bases: TGTGCCACCAGTCCTCACCCGGGACAGGGGAGCTATGGCTACACCTTC.

This sequence joins TRBV11-2 and TRBJ1-2; the D gene is possibly TRBD1 (5 bases). This CDR3 is 17 amino acids long. Germline V gives CDR1 SGHAT, CDR2 FQNNGV. The V end was cut by 5 bases, the J end by 4 bases, with 23 bases between. This CDR3 reads CASSRGLTGWGGYGYTF. CDR3 coding DNA: TGTGCCAGCAGCCGCGGGTTGACCGGGTGGGGGGGCTATGGCTACACCTTC.

For this clonotype: At one end, the junction sequence differs from germline, possibly due to a read error. This chain links TRBV5-1 with TRBJ1-6; D remains unclear. From germline, CDR1 is SGHRS and CDR2 YFSETQ. CDR3 size: 18 residues. For the CDR3, the DNA is TGTGCCAGCAGTCGACCCGGACTCCTAAGCTCCTATAATTCACCCCTCCACTTT. Translating it yields CASSRPGLLSSYNSPLHF. Together with reference TRBV5-1 and TRBJ1-6, the CDR3 gives the full variable domain: KAGVTQTPRYLIKTRGQQVTLSCSPISGHRSVSWYQQTPGQGLQFLFEYFSETQRNKGNFPGRFSGRQFSNSRSEMNVSTLELGDSALYLCASSRPGLLSSYNSPLHFGNGTRLTVT.

V and J are TRBV16 and TRBJ1-6, with D unresolved. This CDR3 is built from 13 residues. Germline V gene data show CDR1 as KGHSY and CDR2 as FQNENV. V lost 0 bases and J lost 9, with 6 bases in between. The CDR3, as DNA: TGTGCCAGCAGCCAATCGAGTTTTTCACCCCTCCACTTT. This sequence encodes CASSQSSFSPLHF.

The genes are TRBV29-1 and TRBJ1-2, with a weak D call TRBD1 (6 bases). The CDR3 is 12 residues long. The V gene's germline CDR1 is SQVTM and CDR2 ANQGSEA. V dropped 8 bases and J dropped 3 bases, with 13 bases sitting between them. CDR3 sequence: CSQVRQDYGYTF. The DNA of the CDR3 is TGCAGCCAAGTTCGACAGGACTATGGCTACACCTTC.

The sample holds many counts of this clonotype. The chain joins TRBV7-8 to TRBJ1-1; D is undetermined. With 4 bases removed from V and 2 bases from J, the gap between germline ends came to 5 bases. CDR3 length: 12 amino acids. CDR1 is SGHVS, CDR2 FQNEAQ, per germline. CDR3 protein: CASSWANTEAFF. CDR3 sequence (DNA): TGTGCCAGCAGCTGGGCAAACACTGAAGCTTTCTTT.

As to this clonotype: One junction end does not reproduce the germline sequence, and a read error may be involved. The rearrangement joins TRBV12-3 or TRBV12-4 to TRBJ1-2; 7 positions match TRBD1. The CDR3 consists of 12 residues. CDR3 region: CASTLGGAGYTF. Written as DNA, the CDR3 is TGTGCCAGCACTTTAGGGGGCGCCGGCTACACCTTC.